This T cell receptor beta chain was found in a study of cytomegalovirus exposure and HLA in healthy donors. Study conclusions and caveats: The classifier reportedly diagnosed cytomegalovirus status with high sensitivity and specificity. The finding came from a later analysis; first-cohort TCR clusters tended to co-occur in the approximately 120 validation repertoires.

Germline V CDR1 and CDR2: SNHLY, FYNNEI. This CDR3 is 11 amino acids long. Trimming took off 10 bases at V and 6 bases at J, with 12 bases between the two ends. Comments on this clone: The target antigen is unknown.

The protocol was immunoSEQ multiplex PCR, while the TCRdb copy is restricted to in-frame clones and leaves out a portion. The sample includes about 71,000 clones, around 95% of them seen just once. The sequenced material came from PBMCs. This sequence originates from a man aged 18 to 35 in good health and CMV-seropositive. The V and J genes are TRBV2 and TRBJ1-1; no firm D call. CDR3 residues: CATRGIAEAFF. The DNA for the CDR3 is TGTGCCACCCGAGGGATAGCTGAAGCTTTCTTT.